The rows below give T cell receptor beta chains drawn from one sample of a study of post-analysis software for immune sequencing data. Via MiXCR, TCRdb re-called the PCR reads, giving one row per CDR3 protein. Of about 430,000 distinct CDR3 sequences in the sample, 39% were seen once. Sequencing used blood. Receptors were obtained from a girl aged 2 to 10 with multiple sclerosis. Each CDR3 is given with its conserved first and last residue. The order of the fields is V gene, J gene, D gene, clone size, CDR3 length, CDR3 DNA, CDR3 protein. D genes are given only for firm matches. Some rows have no size entry. The others give once, few or many, or a class for an expanded clone.

>TRBV29-1|TRBJ1-4|.|.|14
TGCAGCGCCCAGAGTCCGGAGGGTTTAGAAAAACTGTTTTTT
CSAQSPEGLEKLFF
>TRBV7-2|TRBJ2-1|.|few|14
TGTGCCAGCAGCTCGTCCTCGGGTTACAATGAGCAGTTCTTC
CASSSSSGYNEQFF
>TRBV12-3/TRBV12-4|TRBJ1-2|.|many|12
TGTGCCAGCAGTTCCGGGGGGTATGGCTACACCTTC
CASSSGGYGYTF
>TRBV5-6|TRBJ2-5|TRBD1|.|14
TGTGCCGGCAGCGGAGGGACAGGGGGTCGACGACAGTACTTC
CAGSGGTGGRRQYF
>TRBV27|TRBJ2-3|.|once|16
TGTGCCAGCAGTTTCGGTAGCGGACCAAGCACAGATACGCAGTATTTT
CASSFGSGPSTDTQYF
>TRBV10-3|TRBJ2-7|TRBD2|few|15
TGTGCCATCAGTGAGAAGGAGCGGGAGGGCTACGAGCAGTACTTC
CAISEKEREGYEQYF
>TRBV20-1|TRBJ1-2|.|few|15
TGCAGTGCTAGAGATGGGGGACGGGGCGGCGGCGGCTACACCTTC
CSARDGGRGGGGYTF
>TRBV28|TRBJ2-5|.|.|16
TGTGTCAGCACCCAATCTGGGGGCCGGAAGAAAGAGACCCAGTACTTC
CVSTQSGGRKKETQYF
>TRBV28|TRBJ1-2|.|few|13
TGTGCCAGCAGTGATGACACCTCTTATGGCTACACCTTC
CASSDDTSYGYTF
>TRBV7-8|TRBJ2-1|TRBD1|.|14
TGTGCCAGCAGCCGTGGCAGGGGGTGGAATGAGCAGTTCTTC
CASSRGRGWNEQFF
>TRBV5-1|TRBJ1-2|.|.|13
TGCGCCAGCAGCTCGGACGGGAACTATGGCTACACCTTC
CASSSDGNYGYTF
>TRBV12-3/TRBV12-4|TRBJ2-4|.|.|13
TGTGCCAGCAGTTTACCGACTCCCGACATTCAGTACTTC
CASSLPTPDIQYF
>TRBV5-1|TRBJ1-4|.|.|17
TGCGCCAACAGCTTGGAGGCAGGCTTAACAACTAATGAAAAACTGTTTTTT
CANSLEAGLTTNEKLFF
>TRBV4-3|TRBJ2-7|TRBD2|.|14
TGCGCCAGCAGCCGGGTAGCGGGCCTCTACGAGCAGTACTTC
CASSRVAGLYEQYF
>TRBV28|TRBJ2-7|TRBD1|few|13
TGTGCCAGCAGAACAGGGGGCGTCTACGAGCAGTACTTC
CASRTGGVYEQYF
>TRBV5-1|TRBJ2-1|.|few|14
TGCGCCAGCCATCGGGACAAGTCCTACAATGAGCAGTTCTTC
CASHRDKSYNEQFF
>TRBV4-2|TRBJ1-2|.|few|15
TGTGCCAGCAGCCAAGATTTAGCCAGAAACTATGGCTACACCTTC
CASSQDLARNYGYTF
>TRBV12-3/TRBV12-4|TRBJ1-1|TRBD1|.|15
TGTGCCAGCAGTCCCTGGGACAGGGGCGGGACTGAAGCTTTCTTT
CASSPWDRGGTEAFF
>TRBV6-2/TRBV6-3|TRBJ1-5|.|few|12
TGTGCCAGCAGTTTCTTAAATCAGCCCCAGCATTTT
CASSFLNQPQHF
>TRBV3-1|TRBJ1-5|.|.|14
TGTGCCAGCAGCCAAGAGGGGGAGGATCGGCCCCAGCATTTT
CASSQEGEDRPQHF
>TRBV28|TRBJ2-7|.|.|12
TGTGCCTGCAGTAAGCAGGATACCGGGCAGTACTTC
CACSKQDTGQYF
>TRBV7-2|TRBJ2-3|.|.|14
TGTGCCAGCAGCTTCCTCGCTAGCACAGATACGCAGTATTTT
CASSFLASTDTQYF
>TRBV7-2|TRBJ2-7|.|.|16
TGTGCCAGCAGCTTTAGGCGGTCCCAGGAGGGCTACGAGCAGTACTTC
CASSFRRSQEGYEQYF
>TRBV20-1|TRBJ1-4|TRBD1|few|14
TGCAGTGCTACCGACAGGGCCCTAAATGAAAAACTGTTTTTT
CSATDRALNEKLFF
>TRBV27|TRBJ2-5|TRBD1|.|19
TGTGCCAGCAGTCGAGGGACAGGGAGGTTGGGATCTAGTGAGGAGACCCAGTACTTC
CASSRGTGRLGSSEETQYF
>TRBV6-6|TRBJ1-2|.|few|14
TGTGCCGTACAGGAGCCCTACCCTAACTATGGCTACACCTTC
CAVQEPYPNYGYTF
>TRBV6-1|TRBJ1-1|.|.|14
TGTGCCAGCAGTGAAACCCGGGGGGCCTCTGAAGCTTTCTTT
CASSETRGASEAFF
>TRBV28|TRBJ2-3|TRBD2|.|15
TGTGCCACCCTAACCGGGACTAGCGGGGGAGATACGCAGTATTTT
CATLTGTSGGDTQYF
>TRBV20-1|TRBJ2-1|TRBD2|few|16
TGCAGTGCTGTCAGGGCTAGCGGGAGTTTACGCCCTGAGCAGTTCTTC
CSAVRASGSLRPEQFF
>TRBV6-5|TRBJ1-1|TRBD1|.|15
TGTGCCAGCAGTTACTTTCAGGGGGCTGACACTGAAGCTTTCTTT
CASSYFQGADTEAFF
>TRBV10-3|TRBJ2-1|TRBD2|few|20
TGTGCCATCAGTGAGTCGGGACTAGCGGGAGGGAAGGGGTCCTACAATGAGCAGTTCTTC
CAISESGLAGGKGSYNEQFF
>TRBV3-1|TRBJ1-5|.|.|14
TGTGCCAGCAGCCAATCCCGGGGGATGGGGACCCAGCATTTT
CASSQSRGMGTQHF
>TRBV4-1|TRBJ1-1|.|.|15
TGCGCCAGCAGCCAAGATATTGGGGGAACCACTGAAGCTTTCTTT
CASSQDIGGTTEAFF
>TRBV20-1|TRBJ2-7|.|few|16
TGCAGTGCTGTCGCGGGTGACTCCCTCCTAAAAGGGGCCCAGTACTTC
CSAVAGDSLLKGAQYF
>TRBV10-3|TRBJ2-7|TRBD1|many|14
TGTGCCATCGGAAAGGGACAGGGGTTTTACGAGCAGTACTTC
CAIGKGQGFYEQYF
>TRBV9|TRBJ2-1|TRBD2|once|16
TGTGCCAGCAGCTCCCTATTGATGGGGGGGTGCGATGAGCAGTTCTTC
CASSSLLMGGCDEQFF
>TRBV5-1|TRBJ2-1|TRBD2|few|16
TGCGCCAGCAGCTTGGTTCCCAGCGGGGGATACAATGAGCAGTTCTTC
CASSLVPSGGYNEQFF
>TRBV13|TRBJ2-5|TRBD2|.|15
TGTGCCAGCAGCCCAATAGCGGGGAGCCAAGAGACCCAGTACTTC
CASSPIAGSQETQYF
>TRBV28|TRBJ1-5|TRBD1|.|16
TGTGCCTGCAGTTCCCCGGGACAGGGCCCCAATCAGCCCCAGCATTTT
CACSSPGQGPNQPQHF
>TRBV2|TRBJ2-7|TRBD1|.|14
TGTGCCGGGAAGGACAGGGGGATTACCTACGAGCAGTACTTC
CAGKDRGITYEQYF
>TRBV11-2|TRBJ1-1|.|few|13
TGTGCCAGCAGCTACCGGCGGGGGACTGAAGCTTTCTTT
CASSYRRGTEAFF
>TRBV20-1|TRBJ2-3|TRBD2|.|16
TGCAGTGCTAGAGATCGAATAGCGGGAGGGCCAATCGCGCATTATTTT
CSARDRIAGGPIAHYF
>TRBV28|TRBJ2-1|.|.|14
TGTGCCAGCAGTGTGACAGGTTCCTACAATGAGCAGTTCTTC
CASSVTGSYNEQFF
>TRBV4-3|TRBJ1-4|.|.|16
TGCGCCAGCAGCCAAGAAACGGGAGCAACTAATGAAAAACTGTTTTTT
CASSQETGATNEKLFF
>TRBV20-1|TRBJ1-2|.|few|13
TGCAGTGCTACAGAGGGGAGGAACTATGGCTACACCTTC
CSATEGRNYGYTF
>TRBV11-1|TRBJ2-1|.|.|12
TGTGCCAGCAGCATAAAACTGGGGGAGCAGTTCTTC
CASSIKLGEQFF
>TRBV10-3|TRBJ2-7|TRBD2|few|16
TGTGCCATCAGGGGCCCTAGCGGGACAGACTCCTACGAGCAGTACTTC
CAIRGPSGTDSYEQYF
>TRBV6-1|TRBJ2-7|.|.|14
TGTGCCAGCAGCGAGCTGGGACTCCCGAACGAGCAGTACTTC
CASSELGLPNEQYF
>TRBV28|TRBJ2-1|TRBD2|few|15
TGTGCCAGCAGTGACCATAGCGGGAGGAGCAATGAGCAGTTCTTC
CASSDHSGRSNEQFF
>TRBV7-9|TRBJ2-5|TRBD1|.|14
TGTGCCAGCAGCACCGGGACAGACATAGAGACCCAGTACTTC
CASSTGTDIETQYF
>TRBV20-1|TRBJ2-7|TRBD2|.|15
TGCAGTGCTAGAGATCCCGGGACTAGCGGCTACGAGCAGTACTTC
CSARDPGTSGYEQYF
>TRBV7-3|TRBJ2-3|TRBD2|.|16
TGTGCCAGCAGCTCCGGGACTAGCGGGTACTCAGATACGCAGTATTTT
CASSSGTSGYSDTQYF
>TRBV15|TRBJ2-5|TRBD1|few|15
TGTGCCACCAGCAGAGGGGACAGGGACCAAGAGACCCAGTACTTC
CATSRGDRDQETQYF